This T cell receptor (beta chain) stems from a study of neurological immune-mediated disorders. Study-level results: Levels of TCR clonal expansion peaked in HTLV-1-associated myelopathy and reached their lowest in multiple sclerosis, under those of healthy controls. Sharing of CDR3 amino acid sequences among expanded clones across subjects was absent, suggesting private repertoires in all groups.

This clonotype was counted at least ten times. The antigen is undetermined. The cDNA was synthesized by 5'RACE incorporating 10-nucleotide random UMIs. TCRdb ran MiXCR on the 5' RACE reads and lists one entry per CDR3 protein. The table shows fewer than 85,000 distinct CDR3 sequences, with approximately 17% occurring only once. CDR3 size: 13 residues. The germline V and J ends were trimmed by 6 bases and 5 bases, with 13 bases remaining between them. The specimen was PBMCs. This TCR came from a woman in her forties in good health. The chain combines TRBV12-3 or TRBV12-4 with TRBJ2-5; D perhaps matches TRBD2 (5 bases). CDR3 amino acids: CASSFGKPETQYF. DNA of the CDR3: TGTGCCAGCAGCTTCGGGAAACCGGAGACCCAGTACTTC.